This TCR beta chain is from a study of T cell repertoires in cytomegalovirus infection. Study-level information: Recently identified HLA-C-restricted CMV epitopes and well-studied HLA-B-restricted CMV epitopes were used by the study. Indicated by public TCR beta signatures were CMV infection and matching HLA type.

There are a few counts of this clonotype. Its target is not known. CDR1 is MNHNY and CDR2 is SVGAGI in the germline V gene (reference sequence). V dropped 6 bases and J dropped 4; count of bases not matched to a gene: 10. CDR3 length: 15 amino acids. Study findings and constraints: CMV carriers with the relevant HLA were identified by cumulative public TCR beta family frequency.

TCRdb re-analysed the reads in MiXCR, keeping a single row per CDR3 protein. The table shows some 900,000 distinct CDR3 sequences, with approximately 30% occurring only once. The chain combines TRBV6-6 with TRBJ1-1, with TRBD1 matching over 8 bases. The receptor was isolated from a human donor in good health (CMV status not recorded). Some clones in this sample may be carry-over from other donors' samples. The starting material was cultured CD8+ T cells from PBMCs, obtained from culture after CMV antigen stimulation. The CDR3 DNA reads TGTGCCAGCAGCACGTCCAGGACAGGGTTCACTGAAGCTTTCTTT. Amino acids: CASSTSRTGFTEAFF.